Sequencing of this TCR beta chain was carried out in a study of cytomegalovirus exposure and HLA in healthy donors. Study-wide results and caveats: Later analysis suggested most CMV-associated TCR beta chains were HLA-restricted. Among TCR sequences, most were rare, though some public TCRs appeared in many donors. Later analysis indicated greater clonal expansion among HLA-associated TCR beta chains than among equally common other chains.

Germline V gene data show CDR1 as SGHNT and CDR2 as YYREEE (reference sequence). The CDR3 totals 16 residues. V was clipped by 0 bases and J by 7 bases; unmatched bases: 8. In the PCR, 60 Vbeta and 13 Jbeta primers were used. Some clones are missing from TCRdb's copy, which holds only in-frame ones; the method was immunoSEQ multiplex PCR. The data show about 92,000 clones, with 80% seen just once and approximately 2% held by the top ten. As for this clone: Its antigen is still unknown.

This clonotype was sampled from a man younger than 35 in good health and CMV-seronegative. Sequencing was done on a sample of PBMCs. The rearrangement joins TRBV5-4 to TRBJ1-2; 11 positions agree with TRBD1. The CDR3 here is CASSLAGTGGLVGYTF. The CDR3 nucleotides read TGTGCCAGCAGCTTGGCCGGGACAGGGGGTTTAGTTGGCTACACCTTC.